Following are 17 T cell receptor beta chains from one sample sequenced in a study of blood T cell repertoires in COVID-19. Data came from immunoSEQ multiplex PCR; TCRdb stores just in-frame clones and leaves some out. The sample records over 200,000 clones, less than 90% being singletons. Sequences were obtained from PBMCs or T cells enriched from blood (not recorded which). These TCRs come from a woman between 40 and 50 years old who had recovered from COVID-19.

CDR3 protein: CASSVEGMGYGYTF. CDR3 sequence (DNA): TGTGCCAGCAGCGTAGAGGGGATGGGATATGGCTACACCTTC. The rearrangement uses TRBV9 and TRBJ1-2; D perhaps matches TRBD1 (5 bases). The CDR3 spans 14 residues. With 0 bases removed from V and 5 bases from J, the gap between germline ends came to 11 bases. Germline lookup yields CDR1 SGDLS and CDR2 YYNGEE. Based on the CDR3 plus reference TRBV9 and TRBJ1-2, the full variable domain is DSGVTQTPKHLITATGQRVTLRCSPRSGDLSVYWYQQSLDQGLQFLIQYYNGEERAKGNILERFSAQQFPDLHSELNLSSLELGDSALYFCASSVEGMGYGYTFGSGTRLTVV.

The V gene is TRBV4-1, the J gene TRBJ1-2; 10 nucleotides agree with TRBD1. Germline assignment: CDR1 MGHRA and CDR2 YSYEKL. J lost 8 bases, V lost 3 bases, and 6 bases had no gene match. CDR3 length: 14 residues. The CDR3 reads CASSHLGQGEGYTF. In nucleotides, the CDR3 is TGCGCCAGCAGCCATCTCGGACAGGGGGAAGGCTACACCTTC.

This chain links TRBV11-2 with TRBJ2-1; D might be TRBD2 (6 bases). CDR1 and CDR2 from the germline V gene are SGHAT and FQNNGV. Trimming took off 6 bases at V and 7 bases at J, with 19 bases between the two ends. This CDR3 region has 15 residues. In DNA form, the CDR3 reads TGTGCCAGCAGTCCCGGGCGGTTAGCGGAAAATGAGCAGTTCTTC. It encodes CASSPGRLAENEQFF.

The chain joins TRBV6-5 to TRBJ1-2; 7 bases are shared with TRBD1. CDR3 length equals 12 residues. The germline CDR1 and CDR2 sequences are MNHEY and SVGAGI. V shed 6 bases, J shed 8 bases, and the junction held 6 bases outside the gene matches. The DNA of the CDR3 is TGTGCCAGCAGCAGGGACAGAGGAGGCTACACCTTC. Its translation is CASSRDRGGYTF.

V and J are TRBV10-2 and TRBJ2-1; D perhaps matches TRBD2 (6 bases). Between the trimmed V and J ends, which lost 2 bases and 8 bases, there was a span of 16 bases. Looked up from germline, CDR1 is WSHSY and CDR2 is SAAADI. CDR3 length: 15 residues. The CDR3 loop reads CASSEPGGGSDEQFF. The CDR3 bases are TGCGCCAGCAGTGAGCCTGGGGGAGGATCAGATGAGCAGTTCTTC.

J is TRBJ2-7 and V is TRBV18; tentative D call: TRBD1 (6 bases). The CDR3 contains 13 residues. V lost 6 bases, J lost 0 bases, and 9 bases lay in between. CDR1 and CDR2 (germline): KGHSH, LQKENI. The CDR3: CASSSDSSYEQYV. CDR3 DNA: TGTGCCAGCTCGTCGGACAGCTCCTACGAGCAGTACGTC.

The chain combines TRBV30 with TRBJ1-2; 9 bases match TRBD1. Germline V lookup: CDR1 GTSNPN, CDR2 SVGIG (reference sequence). This CDR3 contains 13 residues. J lost 4 bases, V lost 3 bases, and 3 bases had no gene match. The CDR3 bases are TGTGCCTGGAGGGGACAGGGACCCTATGGCTACACCTTC. It specifies CAWRGQGPYGYTF. The variable domain in full, with the rest retrieved from reference TRBV30 and TRBJ1-2, is SQTIHQWPATLVQPVGSPLSLECTVEGTSNPNLYWYRQAAGRGLQLLFYSVGIGQISSEVPQNLSASRPQDRQFILSSKKLLLSDSGFYLCAWRGQGPYGYTFGSGTRLTVV.

The V call is TRBV3-1 (or the pseudogene TRBV3-2), the J call TRBJ2-2, with D possibly matching TRBD2 (6 bases). CDR1 is LGHDT, CDR2 YNNKEL, per germline (reference sequence). The CDR3 runs to 14 residues. The V and J ends lost 3 bases and 7 bases respectively, with 12 bases between them. CDR3 bases: TGTGCCAGCAGCCATACGGAGGGTCACGGGGAGCTGTTTTTT. It specifies CASSHTEGHGELFF.

The chain has TRBV4-1 and TRBJ1-4; D remains unclear. Germline values: CDR1 MGHRA, CDR2 YSYEKL. The CDR3 has 14 residues. Trimming removed 4 bases from V and 10 bases from J, with 16 bases in between. This CDR3 is CASSPLNREVKLFF. DNA for the CDR3: TGCGCCAGCAGCCCGTTAAACCGGGAGGTAAAACTGTTTTTT.

The V call is TRBV27, the J call TRBJ2-7; D may be TRBD1 (6 bases). The germline gives CDR1 MNHEY, CDR2 SMNVEV (reference sequence). Trimming removed 0 bases at V and 5 bases at J, with 11 bases between. This CDR3 comprises 14 residues. The CDR3 DNA sequence: TGTGCCAGCAGTTTATCGGAACAGGGCCACGAGCAGTACTTC. Translated: CASSLSEQGHEQYF.

This chain uses TRBV28 with TRBJ1-2, with TRBD1 matching 7 bases. This CDR3 comprises 12 residues. CDR1 and CDR2 (germline): MDHEN, SYDVKM. J gave up 11 bases and V 8 bases, and 11 bases lay outside the gene matches. The CDR3 spells CASRDSVSGYTF. Here the CDR3 DNA reads TGTGCCAGCCGGGACAGCGTGTCGGGTTACACCTTC.

The J gene is TRBJ2-3, the V gene TRBV6-5; 9 bases map to TRBD1. J was trimmed by 1 base and V by 4 bases; bases with no gene match: 3. The CDR3 runs 15 residues. CDR1 MNHEY and CDR2 SVGAGI come from the germline V gene. CDR3 DNA: TGTGCCAGCAGTTCTCGGACAGGGGGCACAGATACGCAGTATTTT. It codes for CASSSRTGGTDTQYF.

The chain is built from TRBV5-1 and TRBJ2-2; 12 bases are shared with TRBD2. With V trimmed by 0 bases and J by 6 bases, 0 bases remained unmatched. Germline V gene data show CDR1 as SGHRS and CDR2 as YFSETQ. The CDR3 is 15 amino acids. CDR3 bases: TGCGCCAGCAGCTTGGCTAGCGGGAGGGCCGGGGAGCTGTTTTTT. Encoded protein: CASSLASGRAGELFF.

The rearrangement uses TRBV2 and TRBJ1-3; TRBD1 is a possible D gene (5 bases). The CDR3 has 14 amino acids. The germline V gene has CDR1 SNHLY and CDR2 FYNNEI. V lost 1 base, J lost 4 bases, and 8 bases lay in between. This chain's CDR3 is CASSEGGHGNTIYF. CDR3 sequence (DNA): TGTGCCAGCAGTGAAGGAGGACACGGAAACACCATATATTTT. Supplemented by reference TRBV2 and TRBJ1-3, the full variable domain reads EPEVTQTPSHQVTQMGQEVILRCVPISNHLYFYWYRQILGQKVEFLVSFYNNEISEKSEIFDDQFSVERPDGSNFTLKIRSTKLEDSAMYFCASSEGGHGNTIYFGEGSWLTVV.

This chain connects TRBV7-2 to TRBJ1-2, with D possibly matching TRBD1 (6 bases). V lost 5 bases and J 3 bases, leaving 10 bases between the germline ends. This CDR3 is built from 13 residues. CDR1 SGHTA and CDR2 FQGNSA come from the germline V gene. The CDR3 region has the DNA TGTGCCAGCAGCCACAGGGTAGACTATGGCTACACCTTC. It is translated as CASSHRVDYGYTF. The whole variable domain, remainder taken from reference TRBV7-2 and TRBJ1-2, is GAGVSQSPSNKVTEKGKDVELRCDPISGHTALYWYRQSLGQGLEFLIYFQGNSAPDKSGLPSDRFSAERTGGSVSTLTIQRTQQEDSAVYLCASSHRVDYGYTFGSGTRLTVV.

The chain combines TRBV14 with TRBJ2-7; unclear D gene. The CDR3 sequence is 13 residues long. Germline loops: CDR1 SGHDN, CDR2 FVKESK. V dropped 2 bases and J dropped 6 bases, with 11 bases sitting between them. The CDR3 DNA reads TGTGCCAGCAGCCAATTCGTATCGGTCGAGCAGTACTTC. Amino acid sequence: CASSQFVSVEQYF.

The chain couples TRBV11-3 to TRBJ2-2, with 8 bases matching TRBD1. The CDR3 length is 18 residues. V lost 2 bases, J lost 1 base, and 9 bases stayed unmatched. Germline V gives CDR1 SGHNT, CDR2 YENEEA. The CDR3 sequence: CASSLWFPTGGNTGELFF. CDR3 bases: TGTGCCAGCAGCTTATGGTTCCCCACAGGGGGGAACACCGGGGAGCTGTTTTTT.